Following are 7 T cell receptor beta chains from one sample sequenced in a study of T cells after posttransplantation cyclophosphamide. Clones were sequenced by immunoSEQ multiplex PCR, and TCRdb holds only the in-frame ones, with some missing. The table includes about 66,000 clones, roughly 93% detected once. Sample: PBMCs. The source of these receptors is a woman aged 30 to 39 in good health and a related stem cell transplant donor.

This chain joins TRBV18 and TRBJ1-1; the match to TRBD1 covers 7 bases. The CDR3 is 12 amino acids. Germline CDR1 KGHSH, CDR2 LQKENI. The trim removed 2 bases at V and 11 bases at J, leaving 5 bases unmatched. The CDR3 DNA follows: TGTGCCAGCTCACCAGAGACAGGGAAGGCTTTCTTT. Its translation: CASSPETGKAFF.

The V call is TRBV5-1, the J call TRBJ1-4; the match to TRBD1 covers 7 bases. The V gene end was trimmed by 4 bases and the J gene end by 5 bases; junction bases not matched to a gene: 11. The CDR3 covers 16 residues. Germline CDR1 reads SGHRS; CDR2 reads YFSETQ. Here the CDR3 reads CASSAGYRGANEKLFF. DNA of the CDR3: TGCGCCAGCAGCGCAGGGTACAGGGGCGCCAATGAAAAACTGTTTTTT.

This chain connects TRBV27 to TRBJ2-6; weak D call: TRBD1 (6 bases). CDR1 and CDR2 from the germline V gene are MNHEY and SMNVEV (reference sequence). Trimming pared 10 bases from V and 1 base from J, leaving 11 bases between. The CDR3 runs to 14 residues. The CDR3 DNA sequence: TGTGCCATCGGAACAGGGTCTGGGGCCAACGTCCTGACTTTC. It translates to CAIGTGSGANVLTF.

The chain has TRBV7-2 and TRBJ2-3; D is unresolved. The germline V gene encodes CDR1 SGHTA and CDR2 FQGNSA. Trimming removed 6 bases from V and 2 bases from J, with 9 bases in between. This CDR3 has 13 amino acids. The CDR3 is CASSHPFTDTQYF. The CDR3 DNA reads as TGTGCCAGCAGTCACCCTTTCACAGATACGCAGTATTTT.

V usage is TRBV6-5 and J usage is TRBJ2-7, with 8 bases aligning to TRBD1. V lost 7 bases to trimming and J lost 2 bases; unmatched junction nucleotides: 7. CDR1 MNHEY and CDR2 SVGAGI come from the germline V gene. The CDR3 contains 14 residues. CDR3 sequence (DNA): TGTGCCAGCAAAAGACCGGGACAGGCCTACGAGCAGTACTTC. It translates to CASKRPGQAYEQYF.

The chain couples TRBV5-4 to TRBJ2-1, with TRBD2 matching 8 bases. The length of the CDR3 is 17 residues. Germline CDR1 reads SGHNT; CDR2 reads YYREEE (reference sequence). V gave up 4 bases and J gave up 6 bases; unmatched junction bases: 15. This chain's CDR3 is CASSPPGGFRGSNEQFF. In DNA form, the CDR3 reads TGTGCCAGCAGCCCCCCGGGGGGGTTCAGGGGAAGCAATGAGCAGTTCTTC.

This clone was found a few times. Lacking the conserved final phenylalanine or tryptophan, this CDR3 likely reflects a read error. The chain employs TRBV11-2 and TRBJ1-1; 10 nucleotides agree with TRBD1. Germline V gene data show CDR1 as SGHAT and CDR2 as FQNNGV. Trimming removed 7 bases from V and 5 bases from J; junction bases left unmatched: 7. This CDR3 has 14 residues. CDR3 in DNA: TGTGCCAGCAACCTCCGGGACAGGGGTACTGAAGCTTTCCTT. This translates into CASNLRDRGTEAFL.